This TCR beta chain was captured in a study of naive and memory T cell subsets. A UMI-containing oligonucleotide was joined by 3' ligation to the TCR cDNA template. This clonotype occurred many times. The SP2 primer and nested alpha and beta constant region primers amplified ligated cDNA in four rounds. Blood and skin TCR RNA was reverse transcribed with alpha and beta constant primers. TCRdb re-derived calls from the 5' RACE reads in MiXCR, one entry per CDR3 protein. Of 45,000 to 55,000 distinct CDR3 sequences listed, 4.7% were seen once; the top ten hold around 0.88%. Germline V gene sequence: CDR1 MNHNS, CDR2 SASEGT. The length of the CDR3 is 13 residues. The V segment lost 6 bases and the J segment 4 bases; nucleotides outside the gene matches: 4.

The V gene is TRBV6-1, the J gene TRBJ1-1; 8 bases align to TRBD1. The origin of this receptor is a female donor in good health. The CDR3 nucleotides read TGTGCCAGCAGAGGACAGGGCGTCACTGAAGCTTTCTTT. It is translated as CASRGQGVTEAFF.